This TCR beta chain came from a study of human T cells and chemical hapten exposure. The V gene lost 3 bases and the J gene lost 15 bases, with 9 bases spanning the gap. CDR3 length: 11 residues. The time point denotes: pre-sensitization, week 0. Treatment defined: therapeutic diphenylcyclopropenone sensitization with weekly scalp DPC. Via MiXCR, TCRdb re-called the RACE reads, giving one row per CDR3 protein. This table holds some 360,000 distinct CDR3 sequences, 4% to 6% found once. This clonotype was detected many times. The V call is TRBV12-3 or TRBV12-4, the J call TRBJ1-6; D remains unclear. The TCR sequence derives from a woman in her forties or fifties with alopecia areata. Some clones in this sample may be carry-over from other donors' samples. The sample consisted of whole blood, taken in connection with sensitization to the hapten diphenylcyclopropenone (DPC). DNA for the CDR3: TGTGCCAGCAGTTTCCATGGGGTCCTCCACTTT. Translation: CASSFHGVLHF.